What follows are 29 T cell receptor beta chains derived from one specimen sequenced in a study of CD4 T cells in relation to SARS-CoV-2 and coronaviruses (dated by TCRdb to the early 2020s). No antigen has been identified for these receptors. CD4+ T cells from unexposed donors were collected before the COVID-19 pandemic (2011-2018). Following 10 days of culture, the EasySep CD4+ T cell isolation kit was used to isolate CD4+ T cells. Library generation was performed with the immunoSEQ multiplex PCR assay. In TCRdb, the immuneACCESS table is reduced to in-frame sequences with V and J assigned. These tables do not hold every clone; where another copy was compared, an unresolved V gene accounts for under half, and the others remain unexplained. This sample comprises 20,000 or so clones, 78% of them detected only once. The ten largest clones represent approximately 19% of the sample. Input material: CD4+ T cells from PBMCs, cultured in vitro. The receptor set was obtained from a human donor in good health.

V gene TRBV6-6 combines with J gene TRBJ1-2, with D tentatively TRBD1 (5 bases). This CDR3 has 13 residues. CDR1 and CDR2 from the germline V gene are MNHNY and SVGAGI (reference sequence). V lost 2 bases, J lost 6 bases, and 10 bases lay in between. The CDR3 DNA reads TGTGCCAGCAGTTACGGGGGAGGAGATGGCTACACCTTC. Residues: CASSYGGGDGYTF.

This chain connects TRBV6-5 to TRBJ2-1; D gene ambiguous. CDR3 length equals 11 residues. V lost 5 bases to trimming and J lost 9 bases, with 8 bases between them. In germline, CDR1 is MNHEY, CDR2 SVGAGI. In DNA, the CDR3 is TGTGCCAGCAGTATACTTGGTGAGCAGTTCTTC. Amino acids: CASSILGEQFF.

The CDR3 is CASSLAGARNQPQHF. The CDR3 DNA follows: TGCGCCAGCAGCTTGGCCGGGGCACGCAATCAGCCCCAGCATTTT. The J gene is TRBJ1-5, the V gene TRBV5-1, with D possibly TRBD1 on 5 matching bases. CDR3 size: 15 residues. The germline V gene encodes CDR1 SGHRS and CDR2 YFSETQ. V lost 0 bases to trimming and J lost 2 bases, with 9 bases between them.

The chain uses TRBV3-1 (or the pseudogene TRBV3-2) and TRBJ2-7, with D perhaps matching TRBD1 (5 bases). The CDR3 runs to 14 residues. V gave up 6 bases and J gave up 0 bases, with 12 bases separating them. CDR1 and CDR2 (germline): LGHDT, YNNKEL (reference sequence). CDR3 protein: CASSPTASSYEQYF. DNA of the CDR3: TGTGCCAGCAGTCCGACAGCTAGCTCCTACGAGCAGTACTTC.

This sequence joins TRBV7-9 and TRBJ2-7; 10 bases are a match to TRBD2. V was pared by 5 bases and J by 2 bases, with 9 bases of the junction left unmatched. Germline CDR1 is SEHNR and CDR2 is FQNEAQ (reference sequence). The CDR3 runs 16 residues. The CDR3 spells CASSPRGSGRAYEQYF. CDR3 coding DNA: TGTGCCAGCAGCCCCCGGGGCAGCGGGAGGGCCTACGAGCAGTACTTC.

This clone was counted between two and nine times. The rearrangement uses TRBV19 and TRBJ1-3; possible D gene TRBD1, 6 bases. The V gene lost 6 bases and the J gene lost 7 bases, with 10 bases spanning the gap. The CDR3 consists of 12 residues. CDR1 is LNHDA and CDR2 is SQIVND in the germline V gene (reference sequence). The chain's CDR3 is CASRWGPNTIYF. In nucleotides, the CDR3 is TGTGCCAGTAGGTGGGGGCCGAACACCATATATTTT.

The chain employs TRBV5-1 and TRBJ2-5; D is ambiguous. CDR3 size: 14 residues. Germline CDR1 and CDR2: SGHRS and YFSETQ. The ends were cut back, 0 bases at V and 5 bases at J, with 11 bases in the middle. The CDR3: CASSLGEGRETQYF. CDR3 coding DNA: TGCGCCAGCAGCTTGGGGGAAGGGCGGGAGACCCAGTACTTC.

The J gene is TRBJ2-2, the V gene TRBV9, with a tentative D call TRBD2 (6 bases). Germline CDR1 and CDR2: SGDLS and YYNGEE. The CDR3 runs to 16 residues. The V and J ends lost 2 bases and 1 base respectively, with 12 bases between them. The CDR3 DNA reads TGTGCCAGCAGCGTTAGGGCGGGATGGAACACCGGGGAGCTGTTTTTT. This gives the protein CASSVRAGWNTGELFF.

This clone was counted a few times. The J gene is TRBJ1-2, the V gene TRBV10-1; no reliable D call. This CDR3 has 13 amino acids. The V and J ends lost 4 bases and 0 bases respectively, with 6 bases between them. The V gene's germline CDR1 is WNHNN and CDR2 SYGVQD (reference sequence). CDR3 nucleotides: TGCGCCAGCAGTGCTACAGCTAACTATGGCTACACCTTC. It is translated as CASSATANYGYTF.

V and J are TRBV7-8 and TRBJ1-5; possibly TRBD1 for D (6 bases). This CDR3 contains 13 residues. CDR1 and CDR2 from the germline V gene are SGHVS and FQNEAQ. Between the trimmed V and J ends, which lost 4 bases and 7 bases, there was a span of 11 bases. The CDR3 DNA follows: TGTGCCAGCAGCTGGGGGGCATACCAGCCCCAGCATTTT. Residues: CASSWGAYQPQHF.

There are a few counts of this clone. Here the CDR3 DNA reads TGTGCCAGCAGTGAATTGTGGCCTCGGGCTTTCTTT. Translating gives CASSELWPRAFF. The chain carries TRBV2 and TRBJ1-1; D is uncertain. CDR1 SNHLY and CDR2 FYNNEI come from the germline V gene. The CDR3 is 12 residues long. The germline V and J ends were trimmed by 2 bases and 11 bases, with 12 bases remaining between them.

The chain recombines TRBV23-1 with TRBJ1-5, with D hard to call. TRBV23-1 is labeled an ORF, and its function is uncertain. Trimming removed 3 bases from V and 0 bases from J, with 6 bases in between. The CDR3 runs 14 residues. CDR3 loop: CASSHSYSNQPQHF. CDR3 sequence (DNA): TGCGCCAGCAGTCATTCTTATAGCAATCAGCCCCAGCATTTT.

The rearrangement links TRBV18 to TRBJ1-1, with D perhaps TRBD1 (5 bases). The germline V and J ends were trimmed by 8 bases and 3 bases, with 16 bases remaining between them. The CDR3 runs to 14 residues. Germline values: CDR1 KGHSH, CDR2 LQKENI. The CDR3: CASRKGQGDTEAFF. For the CDR3, the DNA is TGTGCCAGCCGGAAAGGGCAGGGTGACACTGAAGCTTTCTTT.

This chain joins TRBV6-5 and TRBJ1-1; 7 bases agree with TRBD1. In germline, CDR1 is MNHEY, CDR2 SVGAGI. V shed 2 bases and J 4 bases; nucleotides not matched to a gene: 4. This CDR3 is built from 14 residues. The CDR3 nucleotides read TGTGCCAGCAGTTACCTGACAGGGACCACTGAAGCTTTCTTT. Encoded protein: CASSYLTGTTEAFF.

V gene TRBV9 combines with J gene TRBJ2-7; TRBD2 aligns across 10 bases. Per the germline V gene, CDR1 is SGDLS and CDR2 is YYNGEE. V lost 10 bases, J lost 3 bases, and 10 bases stayed unmatched. The CDR3 covers 14 residues. DNA of the CDR3: TGTGCCTCCTCCCAGGCTAGCGGGAGCTACGAGCAGTACTTC. Encoded protein: CASSQASGSYEQYF.

This chain joins TRBV6-5 and TRBJ2-1; TRBD2 agrees at 9 bases. Losses at the gene ends were 2 bases for V and 4 bases for J; bases not matched to a gene: 6. Looked up from germline, CDR1 is MNHEY and CDR2 is SVGAGI. This CDR3 contains 16 residues. The CDR3 loop reads CASSYSTSGRYNEQFF. For the CDR3, the DNA is TGTGCCAGCAGTTACAGTACTAGCGGGCGGTACAATGAGCAGTTCTTC.

This rearrangement joins TRBV28 to TRBJ2-1; D is undetermined. The V gene lost 7 bases and the J gene lost 1 base, with 8 bases spanning the gap. From germline, CDR1 is MDHEN and CDR2 SYDVKM. This CDR3 is 13 amino acids long. The CDR3 nucleotides are TGTGCCAGCATCTCGCGTTCCTACAATGAGCAGTTCTTC. It is translated as CASISRSYNEQFF.

V gene TRBV7-8 combines with J gene TRBJ2-2; D possibly corresponds to TRBD2 (5 bases). The V gene's germline CDR1 is SGHVS and CDR2 FQNEAQ. Trimming cost V 0 bases and J 6 bases, with 11 bases left between them. There are 15 residues in the CDR3. Here the CDR3 DNA reads TGTGCCAGCAGCTTAGCGCTTTGGGGAGCCGGGGAGCTGTTTTTT. Protein: CASSLALWGAGELFF.

This chain links TRBV5-1 with TRBJ2-7; D could derive from TRBD1 or TRBD2 (5 bases each). Per germline, CDR1 SGHRS and CDR2 YFSETQ. The ends were cut back, 7 bases at V and 6 bases at J, with 14 bases in the middle. The CDR3 totals 12 residues. For the CDR3, the DNA is TGCGCCAGCGGAGGAACAGGCCCCGAGCAGTACTTC. Encoded protein: CASGGTGPEQYF.

This sequence joins TRBV12-2 and TRBJ1-2; the D call in the table, TRBD1, was not verified against the DNA. TRBV12-2 is deemed a pseudogene. The CDR3 covers 16 residues. CDR3 sequence: CASRLGRGHTNYGYTF. CDR3 DNA sequence: TGTGCAAGTCGCTTAGGTCGGGGACATACCAACTATGGCTACACCTTC.

V and J are TRBV6-5 and TRBJ2-3; 9 bases line up with TRBD2. Germline CDR1 and CDR2: MNHEY and SVGAGI. The CDR3 covers 14 residues. The V segment lost 11 bases and the J segment 2 bases; nucleotides outside the gene matches: 8. CDR3 residues: CAGKREDSTDTQYF. CDR3 DNA sequence: TGTGCCGGTAAGCGGGAGGACTCCACAGATACGCAGTATTTT.

This clone was counted between two and nine times. The chain is built from TRBV10-1 and TRBJ2-2, with 10 bases lining up with TRBD1. CDR3 length: 14 residues. V trimming: 10 bases; J trimming: 5 bases; junction bases outside the gene matches: 7. In germline, CDR1 is WNHNN, CDR2 SYGVQD (reference sequence). In DNA form, the CDR3 reads TGCGCCATCGGGGACAGGGGTGAGACCGGGGAGCTGTTTTTT. It translates to CAIGDRGETGELFF.

Here the CDR3 reads CASSWGRAGYTF. The CDR3 bases are TGTGCCAGCAGTTGGGGGCGTGCTGGCTACACCTTC. V usage is TRBV28 and J usage is TRBJ1-2; maybe TRBD1 (6 bases). The CDR3 length is 12 residues. Germline V gives CDR1 MDHEN, CDR2 SYDVKM. V lost 4 bases and J 7 bases, leaving 10 bases between the germline ends.

J is TRBJ1-4 and V is TRBV5-4; 9 bases are a match to TRBD1. The J segment lost 7 bases and the V segment lost 5 bases, leaving 6 bases of the junction unmatched. Germline CDR1 and CDR2: SGHNT and YYREEE (reference sequence). The CDR3 has 14 amino acids. CDR3 region: CASSSGTGTEKLFF. CDR3 DNA sequence: TGTGCCAGCAGTTCCGGGACAGGGACTGAAAAACTGTTTTTT. Together with reference TRBV5-4 and TRBJ1-4, the CDR3 gives the full variable domain: ETGVTQSPTHLIKTRGQQVTLRCSSQSGHNTVSWYQQALGQGPQFIFQYYREEENGRGNFPPRFSGLQFPNYSSELNVNALELDDSALYLCASSSGTGTEKLFFGSGTQLSVL.

This chain joins TRBV7-6 and TRBJ2-3; 7 nucleotides match TRBD2. Germline V gene sequence: CDR1 SGHVS, CDR2 FNYEAQ. The ends lost 4 bases at V and 1 base at J; junction bases unmatched: 5. The CDR3 contains 15 residues. The CDR3 DNA reads TGTGCCAGCAGCTCCTTAGCGGGCGGCACAGATACGCAGTATTTT. It yields the protein CASSSLAGGTDTQYF.

This sequence joins TRBV18 and TRBJ2-5; 7 nucleotides agree with TRBD1. The CDR3 loop spans 16 amino acids. Trimming cost V 3 bases and J 1 base; bases outside gene matches: 8. In germline, CDR1 is KGHSH, CDR2 LQKENI. The CDR3 region is CASSPPGQYIQETQYF. The CDR3 DNA sequence: TGTGCCAGCTCACCGCCGGGACAGTACATCCAAGAGACCCAGTACTTC.

The CDR3 loop is CASSLGGRETQYF. CDR3 coding DNA: TGTGCCAGCAGCTTGGGGGGAAGGGAGACCCAGTACTTC. The chain employs TRBV5-6 and TRBJ2-5; no definite D call. CDR1 is SGHDT and CDR2 is YYEEEE in the germline V gene. Between the trimmed V and J ends, which lost 0 bases and 5 bases, there was a span of 8 bases. The CDR3 covers 13 residues.

The chain combines TRBV3-1 (or the pseudogene TRBV3-2) with TRBJ1-2; no reliable D call. Germline assignment: CDR1 LGHDT and CDR2 YNNKEL (reference sequence). The V end lost 1 base, the J end lost 4 bases, and 7 bases lay between the germline ends. The CDR3 runs to 13 residues. The CDR3 DNA is TGTGCCAGCAGCCAAGTAGTCACCTATGGCTACACCTTC. Translating gives CASSQVVTYGYTF.

This clone was picked up one time. This chain uses TRBV18 with TRBJ2-1; TRBD2 agrees at 7 bases. The ends lost 3 bases at V and 8 bases at J; junction bases unmatched: 10. The germline V gene encodes CDR1 KGHSH and CDR2 LQKENI. This CDR3 has 15 amino acids. CDR3 sequence: CASSPGGRRTDEQFF. The CDR3 bases are TGTGCCAGCTCACCGGGCGGGAGAAGGACCGATGAGCAGTTCTTC.